The entry below describes one T cell receptor beta chain. The CDR3 runs 16 residues. V was clipped by 1 base and J by 8 bases, with 18 bases between them. Looked up from germline, CDR1 is MNHEY and CDR2 is SMNVEV (reference sequence). The method was immunoSEQ multiplex PCR; TCRdb's version includes in-frame clones alone and lacks a portion of them. The sample lists fewer than 35,000 clones; around 90% were seen once. The sample is drawn from a study of PD-1 and CTLA-4 blockade in melanoma. The TCR comes from a human donor with melanoma. The chain recombines TRBV27 with TRBJ2-1; maybe TRBD2 (6 bases). The specimen comprised CD8+ T cells from peripheral blood, sampled from a patient given anti-PD-1 treatment. Here the CDR3 DNA reads TGTGCCAGCAGTTTATGGTCAGCACAAGCGGGCCATGAGCAGTTCTTC. It translates to CASSLWSAQAGHEQFF.